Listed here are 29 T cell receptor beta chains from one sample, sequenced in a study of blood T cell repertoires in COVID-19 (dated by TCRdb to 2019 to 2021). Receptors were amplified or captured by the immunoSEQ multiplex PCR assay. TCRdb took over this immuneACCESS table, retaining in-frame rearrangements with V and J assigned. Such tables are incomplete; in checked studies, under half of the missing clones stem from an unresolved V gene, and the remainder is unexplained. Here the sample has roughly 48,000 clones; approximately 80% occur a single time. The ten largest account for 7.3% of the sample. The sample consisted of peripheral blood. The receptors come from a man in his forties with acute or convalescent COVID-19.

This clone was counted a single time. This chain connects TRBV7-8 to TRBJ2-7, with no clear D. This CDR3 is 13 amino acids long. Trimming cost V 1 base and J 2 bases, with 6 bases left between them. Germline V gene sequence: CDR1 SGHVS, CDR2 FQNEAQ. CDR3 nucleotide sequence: TGTGCCAGCAGCTTAGTTTATCCCTACGAGCAGTACTTC. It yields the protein CASSLVYPYEQYF.

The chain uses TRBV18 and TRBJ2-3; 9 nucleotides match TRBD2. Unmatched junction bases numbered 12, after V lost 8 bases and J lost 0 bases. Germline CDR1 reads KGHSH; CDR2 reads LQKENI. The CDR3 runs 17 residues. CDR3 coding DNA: TGTGCCAGCCGCGCTCTAGCGGGGATTACTAGCACAGATACGCAGTATTTT. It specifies CASRALAGITSTDTQYF. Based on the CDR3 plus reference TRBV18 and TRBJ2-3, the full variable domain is NAGVMQNPRHLVRRRGQEARLRCSPMKGHSHVYWYRQLPEEGLKFMVYLQKENIIDESGMPKERFSAEFPKEGPSILRIQQVVRGDSAAYFCASRALAGITSTDTQYFGPGTRLTVL.

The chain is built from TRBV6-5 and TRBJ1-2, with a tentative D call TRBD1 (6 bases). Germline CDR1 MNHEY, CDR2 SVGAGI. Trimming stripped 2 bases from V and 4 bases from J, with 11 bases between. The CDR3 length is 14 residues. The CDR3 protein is CASSYRDRRYGYTF. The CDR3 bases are TGTGCCAGCAGTTACCGCGACAGGCGCTATGGCTACACCTTC.

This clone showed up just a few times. The CDR3 nucleotides are TGTGCCACCAGCAGAGCGATACAGGGAAGCGTCCTGACTTTC. Protein sequence: CATSRAIQGSVLTF. The rearrangement joins TRBV15 to TRBJ2-6; TRBD1 is a possible D gene (6 bases). V was cut by 1 base and J by 12 bases, with 13 bases left in between. The CDR3 covers 14 residues. Looked up from germline, CDR1 is LNHNV and CDR2 is YYDKDF (reference sequence).

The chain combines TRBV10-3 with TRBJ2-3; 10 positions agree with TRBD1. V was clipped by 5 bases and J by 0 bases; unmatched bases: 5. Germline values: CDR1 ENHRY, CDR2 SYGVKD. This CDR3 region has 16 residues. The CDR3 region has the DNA TGTGCCATCAGTCCCGGGACAGGGGACAGCACAGATACGCAGTATTTT. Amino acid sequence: CAISPGTGDSTDTQYF.

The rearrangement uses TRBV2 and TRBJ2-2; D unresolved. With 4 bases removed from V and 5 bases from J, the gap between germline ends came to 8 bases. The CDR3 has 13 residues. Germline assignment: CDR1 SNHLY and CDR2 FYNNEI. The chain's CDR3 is CASSGARTGELFF. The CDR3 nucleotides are TGTGCCAGCAGTGGGGCCCGGACCGGGGAGCTGTTTTTT.

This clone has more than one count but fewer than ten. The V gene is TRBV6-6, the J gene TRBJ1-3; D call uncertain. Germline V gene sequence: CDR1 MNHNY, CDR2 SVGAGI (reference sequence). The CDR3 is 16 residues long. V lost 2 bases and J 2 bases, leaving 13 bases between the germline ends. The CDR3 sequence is CASSYGEWWAGNTIYF. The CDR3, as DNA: TGTGCCAGCAGTTACGGGGAGTGGTGGGCTGGAAACACCATATATTTT.

Written as DNA, the CDR3 is TGTGCCAGCAGCGCTAGGGGGGGGGTTGAGCAGTTCTTC. Amino acids: CASSARGGVEQFF. The chain employs TRBV6-5 and TRBJ2-1; D is perhaps TRBD2 (7 bases). Trimming pared 6 bases from V and 9 bases from J, leaving 15 bases between. The CDR3 totals 13 residues. CDR1 is MNHEY, CDR2 SVGAGI, per germline.

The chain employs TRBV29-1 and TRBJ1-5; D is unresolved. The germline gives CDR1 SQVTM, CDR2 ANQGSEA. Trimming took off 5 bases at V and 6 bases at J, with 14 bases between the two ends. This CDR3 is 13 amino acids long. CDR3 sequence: CSVQKGRGQPQHF. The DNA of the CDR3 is TGCAGCGTTCAGAAGGGTCGGGGTCAGCCCCAGCATTTT.

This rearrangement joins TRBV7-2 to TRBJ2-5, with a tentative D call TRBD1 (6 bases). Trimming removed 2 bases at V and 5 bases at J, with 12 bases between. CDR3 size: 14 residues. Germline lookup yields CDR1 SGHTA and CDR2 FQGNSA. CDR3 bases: TGTGCCAGCAGCTTACAGGGGATGGGGGAGACCCAGTACTTC. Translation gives CASSLQGMGETQYF.

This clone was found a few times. For the CDR3, the DNA is TGTGCCAGCAGCTTAGAAGGGGGCGAGAGGTACGAGCAGTACTTC. Translating it yields CASSLEGGERYEQYF. This chain joins TRBV11-2 and TRBJ2-7, with 7 bases lining up with TRBD1. In germline, CDR1 is SGHAT, CDR2 FQNNGV. This CDR3 is 15 amino acids long. The ends lost 0 bases at V and 4 bases at J; junction bases unmatched: 6.

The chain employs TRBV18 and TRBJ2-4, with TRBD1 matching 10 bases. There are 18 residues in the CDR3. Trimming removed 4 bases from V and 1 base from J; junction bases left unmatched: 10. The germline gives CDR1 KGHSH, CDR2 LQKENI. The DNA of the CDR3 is TGTGCCAGCTCACGGGGGACAGGGGTCCCCGGGGCCAAAAACATTCAGTACTTC. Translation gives CASSRGTGVPGAKNIQYF.

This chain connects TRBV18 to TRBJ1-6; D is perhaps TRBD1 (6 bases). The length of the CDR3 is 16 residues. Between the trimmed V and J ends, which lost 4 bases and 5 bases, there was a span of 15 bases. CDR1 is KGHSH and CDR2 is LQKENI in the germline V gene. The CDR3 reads CASSLQRTDNNSPLHF. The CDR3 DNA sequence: TGTGCCAGCTCACTACAGAGGACAGACAATAATTCACCCCTCCACTTT.

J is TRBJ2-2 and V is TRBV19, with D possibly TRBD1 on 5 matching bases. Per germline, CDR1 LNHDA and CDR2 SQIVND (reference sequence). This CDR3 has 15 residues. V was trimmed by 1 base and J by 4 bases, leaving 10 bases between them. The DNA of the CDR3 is TGTGCCAGTAGTATAGTAGGGGTGGGCACCGGGGAGCTGTTTTTT. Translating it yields CASSIVGVGTGELFF.

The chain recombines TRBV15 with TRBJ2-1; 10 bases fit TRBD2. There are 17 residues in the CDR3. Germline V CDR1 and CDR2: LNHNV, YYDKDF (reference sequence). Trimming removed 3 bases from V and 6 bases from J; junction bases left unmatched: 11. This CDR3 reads CATSSFSGGSSRNEQFF. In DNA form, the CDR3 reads TGTGCCACCAGCAGCTTTAGCGGGGGGTCCTCTCGCAATGAGCAGTTCTTC.

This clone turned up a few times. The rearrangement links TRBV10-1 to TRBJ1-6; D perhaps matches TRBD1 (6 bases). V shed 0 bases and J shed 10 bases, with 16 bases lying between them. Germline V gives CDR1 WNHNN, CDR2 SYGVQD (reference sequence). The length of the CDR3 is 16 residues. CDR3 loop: CASSESMVGRGSPLHF. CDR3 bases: TGCGCCAGCAGTGAGTCGATGGTGGGCAGGGGCTCACCCCTCCACTTT.

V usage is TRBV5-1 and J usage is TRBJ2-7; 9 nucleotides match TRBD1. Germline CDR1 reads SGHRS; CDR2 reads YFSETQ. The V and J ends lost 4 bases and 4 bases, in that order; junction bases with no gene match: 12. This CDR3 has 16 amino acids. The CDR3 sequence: CASSITGTGITYEQYF. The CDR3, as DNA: TGCGCCAGCAGCATTACCGGGACAGGGATCACTTACGAGCAGTACTTC.

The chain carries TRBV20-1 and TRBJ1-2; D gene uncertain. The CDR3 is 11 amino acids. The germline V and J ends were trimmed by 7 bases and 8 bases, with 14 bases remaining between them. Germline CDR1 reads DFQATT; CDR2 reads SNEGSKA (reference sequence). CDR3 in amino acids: CSGGGEAGYTF. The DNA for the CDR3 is TGCAGTGGAGGAGGTGAGGCAGGCTACACCTTC.

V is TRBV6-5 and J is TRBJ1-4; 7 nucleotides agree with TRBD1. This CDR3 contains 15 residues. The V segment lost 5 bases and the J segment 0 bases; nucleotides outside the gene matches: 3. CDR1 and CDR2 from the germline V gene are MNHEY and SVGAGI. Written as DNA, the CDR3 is TGTGCCAGCAGTCTGGGACAGCCAACTAATGAAAAACTGTTTTTT. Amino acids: CASSLGQPTNEKLFF.

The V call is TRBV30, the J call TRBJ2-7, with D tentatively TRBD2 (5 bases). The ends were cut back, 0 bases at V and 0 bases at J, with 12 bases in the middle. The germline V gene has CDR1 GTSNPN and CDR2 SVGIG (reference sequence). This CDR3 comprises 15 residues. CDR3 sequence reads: CAWSVGGSYSYEQYF. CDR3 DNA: TGTGCCTGGAGTGTGGGCGGGTCTTACTCCTACGAGCAGTACTTC. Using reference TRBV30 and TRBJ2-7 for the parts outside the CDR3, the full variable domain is SQTIHQWPATLVQPVGSPLSLECTVEGTSNPNLYWYRQAAGRGLQLLFYSVGIGQISSEVPQNLSASRPQDRQFILSSKKLLLSDSGFYLCAWSVGGSYSYEQYFGPGTRLTVT.

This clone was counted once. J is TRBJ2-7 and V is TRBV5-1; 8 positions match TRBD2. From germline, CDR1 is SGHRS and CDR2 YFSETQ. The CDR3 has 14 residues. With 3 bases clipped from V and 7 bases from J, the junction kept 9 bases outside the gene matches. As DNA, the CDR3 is TGCGCCAGCAGCTATAACCGGGAGGGGAAAGAGCAGTACTTC. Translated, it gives CASSYNREGKEQYF. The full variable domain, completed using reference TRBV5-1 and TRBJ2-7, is KAGVTQTPRYLIKTRGQQVTLSCSPISGHRSVSWYQQTPGQGLQFLFEYFSETQRNKGNFPGRFSGRQFSNSRSEMNVSTLELGDSALYLCASSYNREGKEQYFGPGTRLTVT.

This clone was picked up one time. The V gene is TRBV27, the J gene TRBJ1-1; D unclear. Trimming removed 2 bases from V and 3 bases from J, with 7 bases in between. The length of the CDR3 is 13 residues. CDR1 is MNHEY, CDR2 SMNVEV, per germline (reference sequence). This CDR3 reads CASSLREDTEAFF. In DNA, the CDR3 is TGTGCCAGCAGTTTACGGGAGGACACTGAAGCTTTCTTT.

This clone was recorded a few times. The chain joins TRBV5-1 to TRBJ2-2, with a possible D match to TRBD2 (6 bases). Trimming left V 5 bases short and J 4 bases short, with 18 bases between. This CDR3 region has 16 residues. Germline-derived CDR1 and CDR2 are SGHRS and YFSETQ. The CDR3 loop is CASRMEGTYGTGELFF. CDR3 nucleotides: TGCGCCAGCAGGATGGAGGGTACTTACGGCACCGGGGAGCTGTTTTTT.

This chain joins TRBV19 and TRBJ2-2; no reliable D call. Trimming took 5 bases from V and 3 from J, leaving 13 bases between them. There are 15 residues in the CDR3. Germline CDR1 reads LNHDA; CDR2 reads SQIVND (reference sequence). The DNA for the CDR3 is TGTGCCAGTAGTTATGTGACACTGGACACCGGGGAGCTGTTTTTT. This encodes CASSYVTLDTGELFF.

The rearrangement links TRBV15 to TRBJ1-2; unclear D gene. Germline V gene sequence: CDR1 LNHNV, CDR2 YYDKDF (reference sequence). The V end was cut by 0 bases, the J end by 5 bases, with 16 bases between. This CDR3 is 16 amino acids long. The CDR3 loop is CATSREKGGLFYGYTF. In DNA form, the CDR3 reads TGTGCCACCAGCAGAGAGAAGGGAGGGTTATTTTATGGCTACACCTTC.

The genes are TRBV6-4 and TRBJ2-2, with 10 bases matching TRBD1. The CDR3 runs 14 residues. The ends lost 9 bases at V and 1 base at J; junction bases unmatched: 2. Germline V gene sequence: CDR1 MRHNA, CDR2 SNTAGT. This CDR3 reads CASGTGENTGELFF. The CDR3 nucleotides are TGTGCCAGTGGGACAGGGGAGAACACCGGGGAGCTGTTTTTT.

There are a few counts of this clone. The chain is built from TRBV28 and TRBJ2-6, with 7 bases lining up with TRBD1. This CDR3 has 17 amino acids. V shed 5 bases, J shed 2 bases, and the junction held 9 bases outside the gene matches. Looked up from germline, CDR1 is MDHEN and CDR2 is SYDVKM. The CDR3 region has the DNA TGTGCCAGCAGTGCCCCAGGGGGTGTACCTGGGGCCAACGTCCTGACTTTC. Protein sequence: CASSAPGGVPGANVLTF. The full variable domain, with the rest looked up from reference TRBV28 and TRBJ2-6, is DVKVTQSSRYLVKRTGEKVFLECVQDMDHENMFWYRQDPGLGLRLIYFSYDVKMKEKGDIPEGYSVSREKKERFSLILESASTNQTSMYLCASSAPGGVPGANVLTFGAGSRLTVL.

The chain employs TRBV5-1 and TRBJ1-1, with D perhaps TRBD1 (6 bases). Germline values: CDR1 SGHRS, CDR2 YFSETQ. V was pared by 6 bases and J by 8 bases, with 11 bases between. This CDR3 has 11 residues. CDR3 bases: TGCGCCAGCACCACTGGGACAGAAGCTTTCTTT. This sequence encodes CASTTGTEAFF.

The CDR3 sequence is CASNSRSPGAKNIQYF. The CDR3 nucleotides read TGTGCCAGCAACTCGCGGTCACCGGGGGCCAAAAACATTCAGTACTTC. The chain is built from TRBV28 and TRBJ2-4; D is possibly TRBD2 (5 bases). This CDR3 contains 16 residues. The germline V and J ends were trimmed by 7 bases and 1 base, with 17 bases remaining between them. Per the germline V gene, CDR1 is MDHEN and CDR2 is SYDVKM.